The present TCR beta chain was sequenced within a study of blood T cell repertoires in COVID-19. Overall study: COVID-19 samples, acute and convalescent, were from the United States, Italy and Spain. T cells, B-cell-depleted T cells, or PBMCs provided the cDNA or gDNA that served as material.

The CDR3 extends over 16 amino acids. V shed 1 base and J shed 7 bases, with 15 bases lying between them. CDR1 is SGHRS, CDR2 YFSETQ, per germline. Per the study methods: Quantification of nucleated cells was approximated via reference gene primer amplification. The assay was immunoSEQ multiplex PCR, and TCRdb's table has in-frame clones only and misses some. That table gives V, J and clone size, and the DNA gave D and trimming. The sample has 150,000 to 200,000 clones, more than 75% seen once. V is TRBV5-1 and J is TRBJ1-6; TRBD1 might be the D (6 bases). The TCR was taken from a human donor in a cohort sampled during active COVID-19. The source material was peripheral blood. The CDR3 sequence: CASSLRQATANSPLHF. DNA for the CDR3: TGCGCCAGCAGCTTGCGACAGGCGACCGCCAATTCACCCCTCCACTTT.